The clone carrying this TCR beta chain was picked up a small number of times. Its antigen is not identified. The length of the CDR3 is 16 residues. V lost 5 bases to trimming and J lost 3 bases, with 20 bases between them. CDR1 and CDR2 (germline): MDHEN, SYDVKM. These data belong to a study of naive and memory T cell subsets. Study-wide findings and caveats: From naive to CM, EM and EMRA, diversity decreased and Gini increased. Especially in CD8 cells, naive repertoires contained a few larger clonotypes, possibly CD45RA-re-expressing memory cells.

Both TRBC1 and TRBC2 were covered by a beta constant-region primer of two equimolar oligonucleotides. TCRdb passed the UMI-ligation and nested PCR reads through MiXCR, listing each CDR3 protein once. In the table there are around 160,000 distinct CDR3 sequences, 15% to 20% of which are singletons. CD8 T cells were positively selected from what remained after CD4 positive selection. Four subsets defined by CD45RA and CD27 were sorted after CD3, CD4, CD8 and live/dead staining. The sequence was collected from a human donor in good health. The genes are TRBV28 and TRBJ2-7, with D possibly being TRBD2 (7 bases). The specimen sequenced was naive CD4+ T cells from blood. The CDR3 region is CASSKPGRGTFYEQYF. The CDR3 coding sequence is TGTGCCAGCAGTAAGCCAGGGAGGGGGACATTCTACGAGCAGTACTTC.